A selection of T cell receptor beta chains follows, all from one sample in a study of PD-1 blockade in mismatch repair-deficient tumors. Generated by immunoSEQ multiplex PCR, the TCRdb table keeps only in-frame clones and is missing some. In the table there are approximately 79,000 clones, roughly 80% of which are singletons. The sample was peripheral blood, taken 44 weeks after starting pembrolizumab. Source of these receptors: an adult with mismatch repair-deficient cancer. The CDR3 runs from the conserved cysteine through the conserved F or W. D genes are given only for firm matches. Clone size appears in some rows only: once, few, many, or a class for an expanded clone.

D	size	V	J	DNA	CDR3
.	once	TRBV4-2	TRBJ1-1	TGTGCCAGCAGCCAACCATGGGACACTGAAGCTTTCTTT	CASSQPWDTEAFF
.	.	TRBV5-4	TRBJ1-2	TGTGCCAGCAGCTCACAGGGAATGGATGGCTACACCTTC	CASSSQGMDGYTF
.	.	TRBV11-3	TRBJ2-3	TGTGCCAGCAGCTTAATGGGCTATTCTAGCACAGATACGCAGTATTTT	CASSLMGYSSTDTQYF
TRBD2	.	TRBV6-5	TRBJ2-2	TGTGCCAGTCGCAGCGGGATTGTCGGGGAGCTGTTTTTT	CASRSGIVGELFF
TRBD1	.	TRBV4-3	TRBJ2-7	TGCGCCAGCAGCCAAGATCTCACAGGGGAAAGGTGCGAGCAGTACTTC	CASSQDLTGERCEQYF
.	.	TRBV11-2	TRBJ1-2	TGTGCCAGCAGCCCCACGTTTTCTTATGGCTACACCTTC	CASSPTFSYGYTF
.	.	TRBV11-2	TRBJ1-1	TGTGCCAGCAGCTTTTGGGGTAGGAACACTGAAGCTTTCTTT	CASSFWGRNTEAFF
.	.	TRBV7-3	TRBJ1-2	TGTGCCAGCAGCGCCGCGGGTGAGAATGGCTACACCTTC	CASSAAGENGYTF
.	.	TRBV5-1	TRBJ2-3	TGCGCCAGCAGCTTTCGGAGATACACAGATACGCAGTATTTT	CASSFRRYTDTQYF
.	.	TRBV27	TRBJ2-1	TGTGCCAGCAGTTTAAAAACTCCGAGCTCCTACAATGAGCAGTTCTTC	CASSLKTPSSYNEQFF
TRBD1	.	TRBV5-6	TRBJ1-2	TGTGCCAGCAGCTCGGGACAGGGCCGCTATGGCTACACCTTC	CASSSGQGRYGYTF
.	.	TRBV7-9	TRBJ1-2	TGTGCCAGCAGCTTAGAGGCAGGCTACTATGGCTACACCTTC	CASSLEAGYYGYTF
.	.	TRBV11-2	TRBJ2-1	TGTGCCAGCAGCTCCCGGGACAATGAGCAGTTCTTC	CASSSRDNEQFF
.	.	TRBV6-1	TRBJ1-3	TGTGCCAGCAGGACTTATGGAAACACCATATATTTT	CASRTYGNTIYF
.	.	TRBV5-1	TRBJ2-3	TGCGCCAGCAGCTTGGGGCAGGGGATAGATACGCAGTATTTT	CASSLGQGIDTQYF
.	.	TRBV9	TRBJ2-5	TGTGCCAGCAGCGTAGGGGCAGACCAGGAGACCCAGTACTTC	CASSVGADQETQYF
.	few	TRBV30	TRBJ2-5	TGTGCCTGGACTAGACAAGAGACCCAGTACTTC	CAWTRQETQYF
TRBD1	.	TRBV5-1	TRBJ2-6	TGCGCCAGCAGCTTGGCCCCCGGGACAGCGACTGGGGCCAACGTCCTGACTTTC	CASSLAPGTATGANVLTF
.	.	TRBV9	TRBJ2-3	TGTGCCAGCAGCGTAGTTTTCGGGACCTCCACAGATACGCAGTATTTT	CASSVVFGTSTDTQYF
.	.	TRBV27	TRBJ2-1	TGTGCCAGCAGTCCCTTTGGGTCCTACAATGAGCAGTTCTTC	CASSPFGSYNEQFF
.	.	TRBV28	TRBJ1-1	TGTGCCAGCAGTACTCCAGCAAACACTGAAGCTTTCTTT	CASSTPANTEAFF
TRBD1	.	TRBV19	TRBJ2-7	TGTGCCAGTAGCAAGGGACAGTCCTCCTACGAGCAGTACTTC	CASSKGQSSYEQYF
TRBD2	.	TRBV6-1	TRBJ2-3	TGTGCCAGCACCGGAAGCGGGAAAAAGAGGGATACGCAGTATTTT	CASTGSGKKRDTQYF
TRBD1	few	TRBV30	TRBJ1-1	TGTGCCTGGAGTGCCCCGGGACAGGGAATGAACACTGAAGCTTTCTTT	CAWSAPGQGMNTEAFF
.	.	TRBV5-1	TRBJ2-5	TGCGCCAGCAGCCAAGACTGGGAAGAGACCCAGTACTTC	CASSQDWEETQYF
TRBD1	.	TRBV19	TRBJ1-4	TGTGCCAGTAGTACCCCGGGACAGCAACTGTTTTTT	CASSTPGQQLFF
.	.	TRBV9	TRBJ2-7	TGTGCCAGCAGCGTCAGACAGGGCGGGATTATAACCTACGAGCAGTACTTC	CASSVRQGGIITYEQYF
TRBD1	.	TRBV11-1	TRBJ2-1	TGTGCCAGCAGCCCAGGACAGGGCAATGAGCAGTTCTTC	CASSPGQGNEQFF
.	.	TRBV5-3	TRBJ1-2	TGTGCCAGAAGCATCTCGGAGCGTATCTATGGCTACACCTTC	CARSISERIYGYTF
.	.	TRBV6-5	TRBJ1-1	TGTGCCAGCAGCCTACAGGGCTACACTGAAGCTTTCTTT	CASSLQGYTEAFF
.	.	TRBV6-5	TRBJ2-4	TGTGCCAGCAGTTACAGGGCGGAAAACATTCAGTACTTC	CASSYRAENIQYF
TRBD1	.	TRBV6-1	TRBJ2-7	TGTGCCAGCAGGGCCGGGACAGGGTCCTCCTACGAGCAGTACTTC	CASRAGTGSSYEQYF
.	.	TRBV6-6	TRBJ1-4	TGTGCCAGCAGTCTCGGGACAACTAATGAAAAACTGTTTTTT	CASSLGTTNEKLFF
.	.	TRBV7-8	TRBJ1-2	TGTGCCAGCAGCTGGGGATCAGGGAGTAACTATGGCTACACCTTC	CASSWGSGSNYGYTF
.	few	TRBV9	TRBJ1-2	TGTGCCAGCAGCCTGAGTAGAGGGATCTCCTTC	CASSLSRGISF
.	.	TRBV10-1	TRBJ2-1	TGCGCCAGCAGTGAACCCGTACGCGGCAAAGGACACAATGAGCAGTTCTTC	CASSEPVRGKGHNEQFF
.	.	TRBV6-5	TRBJ1-1	TGTGCCAGCAGACGACGGAACACTGAAGCTTTCTTT	CASRRRNTEAFF
.	.	TRBV27	TRBJ2-6	TGTGCCAGCAGTTTTGTCGGCGGAAACTCTGGGGCCAACGTCCTGACTTTC	CASSFVGGNSGANVLTF
.	.	TRBV21-1	TRBJ2-5	TGTGCCAGCAGCAAGAGTGGAGCTAAAAAAGAGACCCAGTACTTC	CASSKSGAKKETQYF
TRBD2	.	TRBV9	TRBJ2-7	TGTGCCAGCAGCGTATCGGGGGGACTAGCGGGCGAGCAGTACTTC	CASSVSGGLAGEQYF
.	.	TRBV5-1	TRBJ1-1	TGCGCCAGCAGTACAGGGTTAACTGAAGCTTTCTTT	CASSTGLTEAFF
TRBD2	.	TRBV5-6	TRBJ2-7	TGTGCCAGCAGCTGGGGACTAGCGGGGAACTCCTACGAGCAGTACTTC	CASSWGLAGNSYEQYF